A selection of T cell receptor beta chains follows, all from one sample in a study of blood T cell repertoires in COVID-19. Sequencing used immunoSEQ multiplex PCR; TCRdb keeps in-frame clones, though not all of them. The table includes fewer than 70,000 clones, about 89% detected once. The sequencing input was peripheral blood. Source of these receptors: a man aged 55 to 70 with active or convalescent COVID-19. Each CDR3 is given with its conserved first and last residue. The D gene is left open where the match is weak. For some rows the clone size is stated as once, few or many, or as a class when expanded; others skip it.

-	TRBV5-1	TRBJ1-2	-	TGCGCCAGCAGCGACGGTTGGGGGGATATTGGCTACACCTTC	CASSDGWGDIGYTF
-	TRBV7-2	TRBJ1-6	TRBD1	TGTGCCAGCAGCTTACTTAACAGGGGCTCACCCCTCCACTTT	CASSLLNRGSPLHF
-	TRBV28	TRBJ2-4	TRBD1	TGTGCCAGCAGTGACCCACAGGGGGCCAAAAACATTCAGTACTTC	CASSDPQGAKNIQYF
-	TRBV7-2	TRBJ2-4	-	TGTGCCAGCAGCTCCTTTCAGGGGACCATTCAGTACTTC	CASSSFQGTIQYF
-	TRBV5-1	TRBJ1-1	TRBD1	TGCGCCAGCAGCCCGCGGGACAGGGGAGTGAACACTGAAGCTTTCTTT	CASSPRDRGVNTEAFF
few	TRBV7-9	TRBJ2-7	TRBD1	TGTGCCAGCAGCACCCTACCGGGACAGGCCTCCTACGAGCAGTACTTC	CASSTLPGQASYEQYF
-	TRBV20-1	TRBJ1-2	TRBD1	TGCAGTGCTAGTGTATCCAAGACAGGGGCGGTTGGCTACACCTTC	CSASVSKTGAVGYTF
-	TRBV5-8	TRBJ2-2	-	TGTGCCAGCAGCTCTCCGGGACAGAACACCGGGGAGCTGTTTTTT	CASSSPGQNTGELFF
-	TRBV6-5	TRBJ1-5	-	TGTGCCAGCAGTTACTCTAGAGATCAGCCCCAGCATTTT	CASSYSRDQPQHF
-	TRBV19	TRBJ1-2	-	TGTGCCAGTAGTAATGGGCTTCCGTCGTTCGGCTACACCTTC	CASSNGLPSFGYTF
-	TRBV5-1	TRBJ2-7	-	TGCGCCTCCAAGCAGGGTATCTCCTACGAGCAGTACTTC	CASKQGISYEQYF
-	TRBV27	TRBJ1-4	-	TGTGCCAGCAGTTTACAGGGTATCGGGGAAAAACTGTTTTTT	CASSLQGIGEKLFF
-	TRBV5-4	TRBJ2-7	-	TGTGCCAGCAGCGAGACCGGGGGTTCCTACGAGCAGTACTTC	CASSETGGSYEQYF
-	TRBV18	TRBJ1-5	-	TGTGCCAGCTCCCAAGGAGAGTATCAGCCCCAGCATTTT	CASSQGEYQPQHF
-	TRBV24-1	TRBJ1-2	-	TGTGCCACCAGTGACCGCAGGGGTGGCTACACCTTC	CATSDRRGGYTF
-	TRBV18	TRBJ2-5	TRBD2	TGTGCCAGCTCACCCGGGACTAGCGGGGGATACCGACAAGAGACCCAGTACTTC	CASSPGTSGGYRQETQYF
once	TRBV6-2/TRBV6-3	TRBJ1-1	TRBD1	TGTGCCAGCAGTTTTGGACAGGGGGCGATTGGAAACACTGAAGCTTTCTTT	CASSFGQGAIGNTEAFF
-	TRBV7-9	TRBJ1-1	-	TGTGCCAGCAGCATAGGACGGGTAAACACTGAAGCTTTCTTT	CASSIGRVNTEAFF
-	TRBV5-1	TRBJ2-6	TRBD1	TGCGCCAGCAGCTTGGGGACAGGGGGCTCTGGGGCCAACGTCCTGACTTTC	CASSLGTGGSGANVLTF
-	TRBV6-2/TRBV6-3	TRBJ2-1	-	TGTGCCAGCAGTTCCCGGAGGTCCTCGTACAATGAGCAGTTCTTC	CASSSRRSSYNEQFF
-	TRBV7-9	TRBJ1-2	TRBD1	TGTGCCAGCAGCATGCTAGCCGGGACAGGGGATGGCTACACCTTC	CASSMLAGTGDGYTF
-	TRBV5-6	TRBJ1-3	-	TGTGCCAGCAGTCCTAGGGGACACGGAATCTCTGGAAACACCATATATTTT	CASSPRGHGISGNTIYF